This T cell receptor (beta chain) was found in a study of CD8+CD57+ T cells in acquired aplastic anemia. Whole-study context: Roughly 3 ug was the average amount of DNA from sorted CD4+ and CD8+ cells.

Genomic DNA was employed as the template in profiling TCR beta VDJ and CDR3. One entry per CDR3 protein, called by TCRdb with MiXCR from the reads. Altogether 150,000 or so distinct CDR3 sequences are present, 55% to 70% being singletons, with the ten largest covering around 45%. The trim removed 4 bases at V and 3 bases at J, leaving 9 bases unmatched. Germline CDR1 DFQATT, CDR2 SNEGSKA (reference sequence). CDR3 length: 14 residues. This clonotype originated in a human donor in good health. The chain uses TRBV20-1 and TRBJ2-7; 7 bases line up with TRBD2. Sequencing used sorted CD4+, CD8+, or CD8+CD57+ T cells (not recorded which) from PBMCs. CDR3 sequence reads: CSAIRLTGGYEQYF. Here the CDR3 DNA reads TGCAGTGCTATCCGATTGACGGGGGGCTACGAGCAGTACTTC.